This passage covers 10 T cell receptor beta chains from one sample sequenced in a study of molecular identifiers for immune sequencing clone quantification. TCRdb re-called the PCR reads with MiXCR, one entry per CDR3 protein. The profile shows about 100,000 distinct CDR3 sequences, around a third of them singletons. Sequencing was carried out using naive CD8+ T cells from blood, with Jurkat cell RNA spiked in. Noted subset: FACS-sorted CD8+CD4-CCR7+CD45RA+ naive T cells. Every receptor here comes from a human donor in good health. Some libraries in this study had Jurkat cell RNA spiked in.

A note on this clonotype: A much more abundant neighbour one base away suggests this may be a read error. J is TRBJ2-6 and V is TRBV2; tentatively, D is TRBD2 (6 bases). Germline assignment: CDR1 SNHLY and CDR2 FYNNEI. CDR3 size: 15 residues. CDR3 region: CASIQPMLGGNVLTF. CDR3 bases: TGTGCCAGCATTCAACCCATGCTGGGGGGCAACGTCCTGACTTTC.

This clonotype occurred many times. The chain links TRBV20-1 to TRBJ2-7, with D perhaps assigned TRBD1 or TRBD2 (5 bases each). Germline V gene data show CDR1 as DFQATT and CDR2 as SNEGSKA (reference sequence). The CDR3 covers 13 residues. V was clipped by 3 bases and J by 6 bases, with 15 bases between them. The CDR3 sequence: CSARVTVGGEQYF. CDR3 DNA sequence: TGCAGTGCTAGGGTCACCGTTGGGGGCGAGCAGTACTTC.

This clonotype was detected many times. The chain couples TRBV7-9 to TRBJ2-3, with D uncertain. Trimming pared 1 base from V and 3 bases from J, leaving 11 bases between. There are 15 residues in the CDR3. CDR1 and CDR2 (germline): SEHNR, FQNEAQ (reference sequence). The CDR3 is CASSLVGDLTDTQYF. Written as DNA, the CDR3 is TGTGCCAGCAGCTTAGTCGGTGACTTAACAGATACGCAGTATTTT.

On this clonotype itself: One end of the junction does not line up with germline, which may come from a read error. This chain links TRBV4-3 with TRBJ2-7, with TRBD2 matching over 7 bases. Germline V lookup: CDR1 LGHNA, CDR2 YSLEER. The CDR3 has 15 amino acids. CDR3 region: CASSQGGGSSYEPYF. CDR3 bases: TGCGCCAGCAGCCAAGGGGGCGGGAGCTCCTACGAGCCGTACTTC.

This sequence joins TRBV4-1 and TRBJ2-5, with TRBD2 matching over 9 bases. Germline V gives CDR1 MGHRA, CDR2 YSYEKL. The V segment lost 2 bases and the J segment 4 bases; nucleotides outside the gene matches: 20. The CDR3 totals 20 residues. This CDR3 is CASSQNRGPALAGVGETQYF. For the CDR3, the DNA is TGCGCCAGCAGCCAAAACAGGGGCCCCGCGTTAGCGGGAGTAGGAGAGACCCAGTACTTC.

V is TRBV7-2 and J is TRBJ2-1, with 7 positions matching TRBD2. The germline CDR1 and CDR2 sequences are SGHTA and FQGNSA. J was trimmed by 8 bases and V by 1 base; bases with no gene match: 11. The CDR3 sequence is 16 residues long. The CDR3 sequence: CASSLEGGGAQHEQFF. CDR3 coding DNA: TGTGCCAGCAGCTTAGAGGGCGGGGGAGCCCAACATGAGCAGTTCTTC.

The chain recombines TRBV2 with TRBJ2-5; D ambiguous. Germline V gene lookup returns CDR1 SNHLY and CDR2 FYNNEI. Trimming cost V 3 bases and J 9 bases, with 5 bases left between them. This CDR3 is 10 amino acids long. The CDR3 sequence is CASSDLAQYF. The CDR3 DNA sequence: TGTGCCAGCAGTGATCTGGCCCAGTACTTC.

Remarks on this clonotype: This may be a read error: a much more frequent sequence differs by one nucleotide. No conserved phenylalanine or tryptophan ends this CDR3, so it is likely a read error. V and J are TRBV12-3 or TRBV12-4 and TRBJ2-5; TRBD1 aligns across 7 bases. The CDR3 totals 14 residues. The CDR3 loop is CASSFEGQVYTQYS. The DNA of the CDR3 is TGCGCCAGCAGTTTTGAAGGACAGGTGTACACCCAGTACTCC.

Worth noting for this clonotype: The junction differs from germline at one of its ends, possibly a read error. CDR3 amino acids: CASSREGARGCTF. The CDR3 region has the DNA TGTGCCAGCAGCCGGGAGGGGGCGCGAGGCTGCACCTTC. The V and J genes are TRBV5-4 and TRBJ1-2, with 7 bases identical to TRBD1. The CDR3 is made up of 13 amino acids. Germline V gene sequence: CDR1 SGHNT, CDR2 YYREEE (reference sequence).

This clonotype has only a few counts. The chain couples TRBV27 to TRBJ1-5, with a possible D match to TRBD1 (5 bases). Germline CDR1 MNHEY, CDR2 SMNVEV (reference sequence). This CDR3 spans 16 amino acids. Trimming shortened V by 2 bases and J by 1 base, and 12 bases separated the two germline ends. The CDR3 DNA is TGTGCCAGCAGTTTAGTCGGGGGTACGAGCAATCAGCCCCAGCATTTT. Translated: CASSLVGGTSNQPQHF.